This entry lists 27 T cell receptor beta chains sequenced from one sample in a study of blood T cell repertoires in COVID-19. Assay used: immunoSEQ multiplex PCR; TCRdb lists only in-frame clones, some missing. The sample shows 270,000 or so clones, approximately 91% of them seen only once. Sequencing used PBMCs or T cells enriched from blood (not recorded which). These receptors were taken from a middle-aged woman with acute COVID-19.

The gene calls are TRBV4-1 and TRBJ2-3; TRBD2 aligns across 8 bases. This CDR3 is built from 17 residues. The germline CDR1 and CDR2 sequences are MGHRA and YSYEKL. J lost 3 bases, V lost 4 bases, and 12 bases had no gene match. CDR3 coding DNA: TGCGCCAGCAGCCCTACGCCCAAGCGGGGGCCAACAGATACGCAGTATTTT. Protein product: CASSPTPKRGPTDTQYF.

The rearrangement uses TRBV2 and TRBJ1-5; D unclear. Between the trimmed V and J ends, which lost 8 bases and 2 bases, there was a span of 10 bases. The CDR3 is 13 residues long. CDR1 and CDR2 (germline): SNHLY, FYNNEI. CDR3 loop: CASGGRGNQPQHF. The CDR3 nucleotides are TGTGCCAGCGGAGGTAGGGGCAATCAGCCCCAGCATTTT.

The chain recombines TRBV7-2 with TRBJ2-2; 9 positions match TRBD2. The CDR3 is made up of 17 amino acids. Germline-derived CDR1 and CDR2 are SGHTA and FQGNSA. Unmatched junction bases numbered 9, after V lost 1 base and J lost 6 bases. CDR3 sequence reads: CASSLVGGSGGAGELFF. The CDR3 DNA reads as TGTGCCAGCAGCTTAGTAGGTGGTAGCGGGGGAGCCGGGGAGCTGTTTTTT. Variable domain in full (rest from reference TRBV7-2 and TRBJ2-2): GAGVSQSPSNKVTEKGKDVELRCDPISGHTALYWYRQSLGQGLEFLIYFQGNSAPDKSGLPSDRFSAERTGGSVSTLTIQRTQQEDSAVYLCASSLVGGSGGAGELFFGEGSRLTVL.

The chain links TRBV18 to TRBJ2-7; D is perhaps TRBD1 (6 bases). Germline V gives CDR1 KGHSH, CDR2 LQKENI. The CDR3 extends over 14 amino acids. Trimming took 2 bases from V and 3 from J, leaving 11 bases between them. CDR3 nucleotide sequence: TGTGCCAGCTCACCAGGGACAAATCGCTACGAGCAGTACTTC. It is translated as CASSPGTNRYEQYF.

J is TRBJ2-7 and V is TRBV3-1 (or the pseudogene TRBV3-2), with TRBD2 matching over 9 bases. Germline loops: CDR1 LGHDT, CDR2 YNNKEL (reference sequence). The V segment lost 5 bases and the J segment 5 bases; nucleotides outside the gene matches: 10. The CDR3 spans 15 residues. CDR3: CASSNPGTSRDEQYF. CDR3 nucleotides: TGTGCCAGCAGCAATCCCGGGACTAGCAGGGACGAGCAGTACTTC.

The V call is TRBV12-3 or TRBV12-4, the J call TRBJ1-2; D remains ambiguous. With 3 bases removed from V and 10 bases from J, the gap between germline ends came to 9 bases. The CDR3 consists of 11 residues. The CDR3 region has the DNA TGTGCCAGCAGTTTTAGGAGGGACTACACCTTC. Translating gives CASSFRRDYTF.

This chain links TRBV7-9 with TRBJ1-1, with TRBD1 as a possible D gene (6 bases). The CDR3 totals 13 residues. Germline V gene sequence: CDR1 SEHNR, CDR2 FQNEAQ (reference sequence). V lost 5 bases to trimming and J lost 5 bases, with 12 bases between them. The CDR3 DNA reads as TGTGCCAGCAGCGTTACACAGGGTACTGAAGCTTTCTTT. It specifies CASSVTQGTEAFF.

The chain recombines TRBV6-5 with TRBJ1-5; D is perhaps TRBD1 (6 bases). This CDR3 contains 15 residues. Germline assignment: CDR1 MNHEY and CDR2 SVGAGI. Deletions cut 7 bases from V and 0 bases from J, with 13 bases between. CDR3 amino acids: CASIRTERSNQPQHF. The CDR3 nucleotides read TGTGCCAGCATTCGGACAGAGCGTAGCAATCAGCCCCAGCATTTT.

This sequence joins TRBV7-9 and TRBJ2-3; D remains ambiguous. CDR1 and CDR2 from the germline V gene are SEHNR and FQNEAQ (reference sequence). V dropped 7 bases and J dropped 2 bases, with 10 bases sitting between them. This CDR3 has 13 amino acids. CDR3 region: CASTLAYTDTQYF. CDR3 coding DNA: TGTGCCAGCACCTTGGCCTACACAGATACGCAGTATTTT.

In this sample, this clone turned up once. V gene TRBV7-9 combines with J gene TRBJ1-3; weak D call: TRBD1 (5 bases). Trimming removed 5 bases at V and 0 bases at J, with 14 bases between. The germline CDR1 and CDR2 sequences are SEHNR and FQNEAQ (reference sequence). The CDR3 has 16 residues. The CDR3 coding sequence is TGTGCCAGCAGCCGCCGGGGACTGATCTCTGGAAACACCATATATTTT. Encoded protein: CASSRRGLISGNTIYF.

This clone showed up just once. The chain links TRBV25-1 to TRBJ1-2; TRBD1 aligns across 9 bases. There are 15 residues in the CDR3. Germline V gives CDR1 MGHDK, CDR2 SYGVNS. The V and J ends lost 4 bases and 2 bases, in that order; junction bases with no gene match: 5. The CDR3 region is CASSVSGQGNYGYTF. CDR3 bases: TGTGCCAGCAGTGTCAGTGGACAGGGGAACTATGGCTACACCTTC.

The chain combines TRBV5-4 with TRBJ2-1; 7 positions agree with TRBD2. The CDR3 loop spans 16 amino acids. V shed 4 bases, J shed 4 bases, and the junction held 11 bases outside the gene matches. Germline CDR1 and CDR2: SGHNT and YYREEE (reference sequence). The CDR3: CASSPAGSGSYNEQFF. As DNA, the CDR3 is TGTGCCAGCAGCCCCGCGGGTAGCGGGTCTTACAATGAGCAGTTCTTC.

This clone was found once. This chain uses TRBV18 with TRBJ1-5; TRBD1 matches 8 bases. The CDR3 loop spans 15 amino acids. CDR1 and CDR2 from the germline V gene are KGHSH and LQKENI. The trim removed 2 bases at V and 2 bases at J, leaving 2 bases unmatched. DNA of the CDR3: TGTGCCAGCTCACCAGAGACAGGGGGCAATCAGCCCCAGCATTTT. Its protein product is CASSPETGGNQPQHF.

The chain recombines TRBV27 with TRBJ2-5, with a possible D match to TRBD2 (5 bases). CDR1 MNHEY and CDR2 SMNVEV come from the germline V gene (reference sequence). V lost 6 bases to trimming and J lost 5 bases, with 13 bases between them. The CDR3 extends over 13 amino acids. The CDR3 DNA reads as TGTGCCAGCAGAGTTTGGGGAGACGAGACCCAGTACTTC. Translating gives CASRVWGDETQYF.

This clone was seen more than once but under ten times. The J gene is TRBJ1-2, the V gene TRBV30; a weak D match, TRBD1 (6 bases). This CDR3 is 14 amino acids long. V lost 5 bases, J lost 0 bases, and 13 bases lay in between. From germline, CDR1 is GTSNPN and CDR2 SVGIG (reference sequence). The CDR3, as DNA: TGTGCCTGGTCGACCAAGGGGGCTAACTATGGCTACACCTTC. This codes for CAWSTKGANYGYTF.

The V gene is TRBV2, the J gene TRBJ2-4; TRBD1 aligns across 12 bases. With V trimmed by 5 bases and J by 5 bases, 4 bases remained unmatched. The germline V gene has CDR1 SNHLY and CDR2 FYNNEI. The CDR3 spans 15 residues. CDR3 sequence: CASSRDRGLQNIQYF. Written as DNA, the CDR3 is TGTGCCAGCAGTCGGGACAGGGGGCTACAAAACATTCAGTACTTC.

V usage is TRBV11-2 and J usage is TRBJ1-4, with TRBD1 as a possible D gene (5 bases). CDR3 size: 15 residues. V lost 2 bases and J 4 bases, leaving 11 bases between the germline ends. Germline lookup yields CDR1 SGHAT and CDR2 FQNNGV. DNA of the CDR3: TGTGCCAGCAGCTTAAGGGGAGGGGATAATGAAAAACTGTTTTTT. Translation gives CASSLRGGDNEKLFF. The full variable domain, with the rest looked up from reference TRBV11-2 and TRBJ1-4, is EAGVAQSPRYKIIEKRQSVAFWCNPISGHATLYWYQQILGQGPKLLIQFQNNGVVDDSQLPKDRFSAERLKGVDSTLKIQPAKLEDSAVYLCASSLRGGDNEKLFFGSGTQLSVL.

A single count supports this clone. The chain recombines TRBV7-9 with TRBJ1-1, with D perhaps matching TRBD1 (6 bases). Germline V gene data show CDR1 as SEHNR and CDR2 as FQNEAQ (reference sequence). CDR3 length: 14 residues. V dropped 5 bases and J dropped 12 bases, with 22 bases sitting between them. CDR3 sequence reads: CASSPGPGGLWSFF. Written as DNA, the CDR3 is TGTGCCAGCAGCCCGGGGCCCGGGGGGCTCTGGTCTTTCTTT.

The rearrangement uses TRBV20-1 and TRBJ2-3, with D maybe TRBD2 (5 bases). The CDR3 covers 15 residues. Trimming took 6 bases from V and 2 from J, leaving 18 bases between them. CDR1 and CDR2 (germline): DFQATT, SNEGSKA (reference sequence). CDR3 sequence: CSASPSADSTDTQYF. For the CDR3, the DNA is TGCAGTGCCAGTCCTTCAGCGGATTCCACAGATACGCAGTATTTT.

CDR3 sequence: CASSLRGLNTEAFF. In nucleotides, the CDR3 is TGTGCCAGCAGCTTAAGAGGATTGAACACTGAAGCTTTCTTT. The J gene is TRBJ1-1, the V gene TRBV7-9; D gene uncertain. This CDR3 spans 14 amino acids. The V end was cut by 2 bases, the J end by 0 bases, with 7 bases between. Germline CDR1 reads SEHNR; CDR2 reads FQNEAQ (reference sequence).

This chain links TRBV5-1 with TRBJ2-6; possible D gene TRBD2, 5 bases. The CDR3 totals 18 residues. Germline CDR1 SGHRS, CDR2 YFSETQ. Trimming cost V 6 bases and J 2 bases, with 21 bases left between them. Here the CDR3 DNA reads TGCGCCAGCACCCGAGGGCCGGAGCATAGGGCTGGGGCCAACGTCCTGACTTTC. This sequence encodes CASTRGPEHRAGANVLTF.

The J gene is TRBJ1-2, the V gene TRBV2; no clear D gene. The CDR3 covers 14 residues. The V end was cut by 8 bases, the J end by 4 bases, with 17 bases between. Germline V gene data show CDR1 as SNHLY and CDR2 as FYNNEI. The CDR3 sequence: CASLIRYAGYGYTF. CDR3 coding DNA: TGTGCCAGCCTAATACGTTACGCCGGCTATGGCTACACCTTC.

The chain recombines TRBV2 with TRBJ1-4; no clear D gene. Trimming took off 5 bases at V and 1 base at J, with 5 bases between the two ends. CDR1 is SNHLY and CDR2 is FYNNEI in the germline V gene. The CDR3 is made up of 13 amino acids. CDR3 protein: CASSYLTNEKLFF. The CDR3 coding sequence is TGTGCCAGCAGTTACTTAACTAATGAAAAACTGTTTTTT. Using reference TRBV2 and TRBJ1-4 for the parts outside the CDR3, the full variable domain is EPEVTQTPSHQVTQMGQEVILRCVPISNHLYFYWYRQILGQKVEFLVSFYNNEISEKSEIFDDQFSVERPDGSNFTLKIRSTKLEDSAMYFCASSYLTNEKLFFGSGTQLSVL.

The chain is built from TRBV5-1 and TRBJ1-2; TRBD1 might be the D (5 bases). The V end was cut by 0 bases, the J end by 4 bases, with 7 bases between. Germline V gene lookup returns CDR1 SGHRS and CDR2 YFSETQ. This CDR3 is built from 13 residues. CDR3 coding DNA: TGCGCCAGCAGCTTGGGACAGCTCTATGGCTACACCTTC. This gives the protein CASSLGQLYGYTF.

The rearrangement joins TRBV29-1 to TRBJ2-1; D is possibly TRBD2 (6 bases). V lost 2 bases, J lost 4 bases, and 18 bases lay in between. Germline CDR1 reads SQVTM; CDR2 reads ANQGSEA. This CDR3 comprises 16 residues. The CDR3, as DNA: TGCAGCGTTGAACGTCGGGGGATTCCCGAGTACAATGAGCAGTTCTTC. It codes for CSVERRGIPEYNEQFF.

The chain joins TRBV7-2 to TRBJ2-1; possibly TRBD1 for D (6 bases). The germline V and J ends were trimmed by 4 bases and 11 bases, with 15 bases remaining between them. The CDR3 is 13 amino acids. Germline V gives CDR1 SGHTA, CDR2 FQGNSA. The CDR3 here is CASSYRQVGKQFF. In DNA, the CDR3 is TGTGCCAGCAGCTATCGACAGGTCGGTAAGCAGTTCTTC.

This clone was seen just once. The CDR3 region is CASSLGLAGRNEQFF. The CDR3 DNA sequence: TGTGCCAGCAGCCTAGGACTAGCGGGACGCAATGAGCAGTTCTTC. The chain couples TRBV11-3 to TRBJ2-1; 12 bases are shared with TRBD2. The V gene end was trimmed by 5 bases and the J gene end by 6 bases; junction bases not matched to a gene: 5. Germline-derived CDR1 and CDR2 are SGHNT and YENEEA. CDR3 length: 15 amino acids.